These 14 T cell receptor beta chains came from one sample sequenced in a study of cytomegalovirus exposure and HLA in healthy donors. PCR was performed using 60 Vbeta and 13 Jbeta primers. The assay was immunoSEQ multiplex PCR, and TCRdb's table has in-frame clones only and misses some. The table has around 130,000 clones, roughly four fifths seen once; the top ten hold 5.5% to 7%. Specimen: PBMCs. The receptors were sampled from a woman in her thirties or forties in good health and CMV-seropositive.

The chain is built from TRBV5-5 and TRBJ1-1; no reliable D call. With 7 bases removed from V and 0 bases from J, the gap between germline ends came to 10 bases. Germline values: CDR1 SGHKS, CDR2 YYEKEE (reference sequence). The CDR3 is 13 residues long. In DNA, the CDR3 is TGTGCCAGCTTAGAGCTCGTGAACACTGAAGCTTTCTTT. Protein: CASLELVNTEAFF.

This chain joins TRBV19 and TRBJ2-3; unclear D gene. Per germline, CDR1 LNHDA and CDR2 SQIVND (reference sequence). The CDR3 is 12 amino acids. Here the CDR3 reads CASRSSTDTQYF. As DNA, the CDR3 is TGTGCGTCGCGGTCTAGCACAGATACGCAGTATTTT.

This chain uses TRBV5-3 with TRBJ2-1; TRBD1 might be the D (6 bases). TRBV5-3 is annotated as an ORF whose role is uncertain. CDR3 size: 14 residues. V was pared by 4 bases and J by 4 bases, with 12 bases between. CDR3 in amino acids: CARSPPTGYNEQFF. CDR3 DNA: TGTGCCAGAAGCCCCCCTACAGGGTACAATGAGCAGTTCTTC.

The V gene is TRBV13, the J gene TRBJ2-7; TRBD2 matches 10 bases. Per germline, CDR1 PRHDT and CDR2 FYEKMQ (reference sequence). V shed 2 bases and J 2 bases; nucleotides not matched to a gene: 6. The CDR3 has 16 residues. The CDR3 sequence: CASSLPTSGKTYEQYF. CDR3 coding DNA: TGTGCCAGCAGCTTACCAACTAGCGGGAAGACCTACGAGCAGTACTTC.

J is TRBJ1-5 and V is TRBV27, with TRBD1 as a possible D gene (5 bases). Per germline, CDR1 MNHEY and CDR2 SMNVEV (reference sequence). V lost 2 bases, J lost 4 bases, and 9 bases lay in between. The CDR3 consists of 14 residues. CDR3 DNA sequence: TGTGCCAGCAGTTTACTAGGGGCTAATCAGCCCCAGCATTTT. Translating it yields CASSLLGANQPQHF.

The V gene is TRBV5-1, the J gene TRBJ2-2; 8 bases map to TRBD2. The CDR3 covers 15 residues. Germline V gene data show CDR1 as SGHRS and CDR2 as YFSETQ. Trimming took 4 bases from V and 4 from J; bases not matched to a gene: 6. The CDR3 loop reads CASSETGTSTGELFF. Here the CDR3 DNA reads TGCGCCAGCAGCGAGACCGGGACTAGCACCGGGGAGCTGTTTTTT.

CDR3: CSASGNIQYF. The CDR3 coding sequence is TGCAGTGCTAGCGGGAACATTCAGTACTTC. J is TRBJ2-4 and V is TRBV20-1; D gene ambiguous. Germline CDR1 DFQATT, CDR2 SNEGSKA (reference sequence). Trimming removed 3 bases from V and 7 bases from J, with 4 bases in between. This CDR3 contains 10 residues.

This clone was picked up one time. The chain joins TRBV7-3 to TRBJ2-7; TRBD2 is a possible D gene (5 bases). V lost 2 bases and J lost 0, with 8 bases in between. The germline V gene has CDR1 SGHTA and CDR2 FQGTGA. The CDR3 is made up of 14 amino acids. The DNA of the CDR3 is TGTGCCAGCAGCTTAGCCGGGAACTCCTACGAGCAGTACTTC. Amino acid sequence: CASSLAGNSYEQYF.

V is TRBV28 and J is TRBJ1-2; D perhaps matches TRBD1 (5 bases). Trimming pared 2 bases from V and 3 bases from J, leaving 19 bases between. CDR3 length: 17 residues. CDR1 and CDR2 from the germline V gene are MDHEN and SYDVKM. CDR3 loop: CASSLKGLRDSDYGYTF. For the CDR3, the DNA is TGTGCCAGCAGTTTAAAGGGGTTGAGGGACTCGGACTATGGCTACACCTTC.

This chain links TRBV5-6 with TRBJ1-2; no firm D call. The germline V gene encodes CDR1 SGHDT and CDR2 YYEEEE. CDR3 length: 14 residues. V was pared by 5 bases and J by 0 bases, with 11 bases between. This CDR3 is CASSQTGSNYGYTF. The CDR3 region has the DNA TGTGCCAGCAGTCAGACGGGTTCTAACTATGGCTACACCTTC.

V gene TRBV5-1 combines with J gene TRBJ2-7, with 7 bases lining up with TRBD1. The CDR3 length is 15 residues. V was clipped by 0 bases and J by 3 bases; unmatched bases: 6. Germline V lookup: CDR1 SGHRS, CDR2 YFSETQ. The CDR3 is CASSLAGDSHYEQYF. The CDR3 coding sequence is TGCGCCAGCAGCTTGGCCGGGGACAGCCACTACGAGCAGTACTTC. The full variable domain, completed using reference TRBV5-1 and TRBJ2-7, is KAGVTQTPRYLIKTRGQQVTLSCSPISGHRSVSWYQQTPGQGLQFLFEYFSETQRNKGNFPGRFSGRQFSNSRSEMNVSTLELGDSALYLCASSLAGDSHYEQYFGPGTRLTVT.

This clone has just a few counts. The chain couples TRBV28 to TRBJ2-7, with 10 bases fitting TRBD1. The CDR3 has 15 residues. Germline V gene lookup returns CDR1 MDHEN and CDR2 SYDVKM. Trimming removed 5 bases from V and 3 bases from J; junction bases left unmatched: 7. The CDR3 here is CASSKSWTGGYEQYF. In DNA, the CDR3 is TGTGCCAGCAGTAAAAGTTGGACAGGGGGCTACGAGCAGTACTTC.

The chain links TRBV29-1 to TRBJ1-1; unclear D gene. This CDR3 has 14 amino acids. Trimming pared 7 bases from V and 0 bases from J, leaving 15 bases between. In germline, CDR1 is SQVTM, CDR2 ANQGSEA. CDR3 coding DNA: TGCAGCGGAATCGGAGGATCCATGAACACTGAAGCTTTCTTT. Translation gives CSGIGGSMNTEAFF. Complete variable domain (other parts from reference TRBV29-1 and TRBJ1-1): SAVISQKPSRDICQRGTSLTIQCQVDSQVTMMFWYRQQPGQSLTLIATANQGSEATYESGFVIDKFPISRPNLTFSTLTVSNMSPEDSSIYLCSGIGGSMNTEAFFGQGTRLTVV.

The genes are TRBV9 and TRBJ2-2; 8 bases map to TRBD2. The germline V gene has CDR1 SGDLS and CDR2 YYNGEE. V gave up 6 bases and J gave up 4 bases; unmatched junction bases: 17. The CDR3 consists of 18 residues. The CDR3 spells CASNPHAGGAGATGELFF. Here the CDR3 DNA reads TGTGCCAGCAATCCCCATGCGGGTGGAGCGGGGGCCACCGGGGAGCTGTTTTTT.